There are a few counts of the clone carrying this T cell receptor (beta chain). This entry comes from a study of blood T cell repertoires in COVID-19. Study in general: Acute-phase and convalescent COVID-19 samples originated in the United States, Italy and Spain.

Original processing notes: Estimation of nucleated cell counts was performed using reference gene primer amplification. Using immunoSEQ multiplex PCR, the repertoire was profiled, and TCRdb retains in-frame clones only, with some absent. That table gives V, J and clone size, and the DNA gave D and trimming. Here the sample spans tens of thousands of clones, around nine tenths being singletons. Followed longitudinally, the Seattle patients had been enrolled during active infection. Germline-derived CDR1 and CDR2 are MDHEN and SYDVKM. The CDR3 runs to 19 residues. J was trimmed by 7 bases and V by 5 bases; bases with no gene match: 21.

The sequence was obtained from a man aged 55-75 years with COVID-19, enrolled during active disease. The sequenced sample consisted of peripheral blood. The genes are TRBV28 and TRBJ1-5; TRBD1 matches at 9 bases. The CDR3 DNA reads TGTGCCAGCAGTCCCCCCATCTCAGATTCCGGGACAGGGTTACAGCCCCAGCATTTT. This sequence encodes CASSPPISDSGTGLQPQHF.